Shown below are 20 T cell receptor beta chains from a single sample sequenced in a study of prognosis after radiotherapy for stage I lung cancer. Two-round multiplex PCR amplified TCR beta CDR3 from genomic DNA. Every TRBV and TRBJ gene had its own specific primer in first-round PCR. A single record per CDR3 protein comes from TCRdb applying MiXCR to the multiplex PCR reads. This sample has more than 15,000 distinct CDR3 sequences; about a sixth occur once, and the top ten carry around 41%. Sequencing used PBMCs, obtained before or after stereotactic body radiation therapy (not recorded which). These receptors were collected from a donor over 45 with non-small cell lung cancer.

This clonotype was detected many times. This chain links TRBV12-3 or TRBV12-4 with TRBJ2-3; D gene uncertain. V dropped 2 bases and J dropped 4 bases, with 10 bases sitting between them. The CDR3 runs to 14 residues. CDR3: CASSLSGVADTQYF. The DNA for the CDR3 is TGTGCCAGCAGTTTATCGGGTGTAGCAGATACGCAGTATTTT.

To note about this clonotype: Since a much larger clone is just one base distant, this may be a read error. The V call is TRBV9, the J call TRBJ2-5, with 14 bases matching TRBD2. The CDR3 consists of 16 residues. CDR1 is SGDLS, CDR2 YYNGEE, per germline. Trimming took 4 bases from V and 5 from J; bases not matched to a gene: 7. In DNA form, the CDR3 reads TGTGCCAGCAGCCCGGGACTAGCGGGGGTGCCGGAGACCCAGTACTTC. Translation gives CASSPGLAGVPETQYF.

This clonotype appeared many times. This sequence joins TRBV27 and TRBJ2-1; 8 bases map to TRBD2. From germline, CDR1 is MNHEY and CDR2 SMNVEV (reference sequence). Trimming removed 5 bases from V and 4 bases from J; junction bases left unmatched: 7. The CDR3 has 15 amino acids. CDR3 coding DNA: TGTGCCAGCAGTCCACGCGGGGGGTTATACAATGAGCAGTTCTTC. This translates into CASSPRGGLYNEQFF.

This chain joins TRBV6-1 and TRBJ2-7, with D possibly TRBD2 on 5 matching bases. V dropped 6 bases and J dropped 3 bases, with 12 bases sitting between them. The CDR3 loop spans 13 amino acids. The V gene's germline CDR1 is MNHNS and CDR2 SASEGT. CDR3 amino acids: CASSAGPYYEQYF. In DNA, the CDR3 is TGTGCCAGCAGCGCGGGCCCTTACTACGAGCAGTACTTC.

The CDR3 sequence: CASSPGPGAQEYGYTF. DNA of the CDR3: TGTGCCAGCTCCCCCGGTCCAGGGGCGCAGGAGTATGGCTACACCTTC. The chain recombines TRBV18 with TRBJ1-2, with D perhaps matching TRBD1 (6 bases). The V end lost 6 bases, the J end lost 5 bases, and 22 bases lay between the germline ends. The germline CDR1 and CDR2 sequences are KGHSH and LQKENI. The length of the CDR3 is 16 residues.

By share, this clonotype counts as medium-sized. The chain is built from TRBV4-2 and TRBJ2-1; 10 bases fit TRBD2. This CDR3 spans 17 amino acids. Germline-derived CDR1 and CDR2 are LGHNA and YNFKEQ. V lost 0 bases and J lost 4; bases outside the gene matches: 6. Written as DNA, the CDR3 is TGTGCCAGCAGCCAAGATTGGACTAGCGGCTTTTACAATGAGCAGTTCTTC. It specifies CASSQDWTSGFYNEQFF.

Details on this clonotype: A far larger clone is one nucleotide away, so this likely arose from a read error. The V call is TRBV6-2 or TRBV6-3, the J call TRBJ1-5; D is undetermined. The CDR3 is 16 amino acids. The germline gives CDR1 MNHEY, CDR2 SVGEGT. This CDR3 reads CASSYYLDQPNQPQLF. The CDR3 nucleotides are TGTGCCAGCAGTTACTACTTAGACCAGCCAAATCAGCCCCAGCTTTTT.

This clonotype was picked up many times. Here the CDR3 reads CSARAGPAYEQYF. Written as DNA, the CDR3 is TGCAGTGCTAGAGCTGGACCAGCCTACGAGCAGTACTTC. The rearrangement uses TRBV20-1 and TRBJ2-7; D not resolved. The germline CDR1 and CDR2 sequences are DFQATT and SNEGSKA (reference sequence). The CDR3 contains 13 residues. V lost 1 base and J lost 2, with 9 bases in between.

Notes on this clonotype: A clone one base away is much larger, so this may be a read error. This rearrangement joins TRBV6-2 or TRBV6-3 to TRBJ1-1; D is possibly TRBD1 (5 bases). The CDR3 runs to 17 residues. V lost 10 bases to trimming and J lost 1 base, with 25 bases between them. Germline V gives CDR1 MNHEY, CDR2 SVGEGT. CDR3 sequence: CATLYDRRGSWNTEAFF. The CDR3 bases are TGTGCCACCTTATACGACCGCCGGGGGAGTTGGAACACTGAAGCTTTCTTT.

This clonotype has a count of ten or more. The chain employs TRBV18 and TRBJ2-1; 13 bases fit TRBD2. In germline, CDR1 is KGHSH, CDR2 LQKENI. V trimming: 2 bases; J trimming: 7 bases; junction bases outside the gene matches: 5. This CDR3 has 16 residues. This chain's CDR3 is CASSPGLAGVGNEQFF. CDR3 DNA sequence: TGTGCCAGCTCACCAGGACTAGCGGGAGTTGGGAATGAGCAGTTCTTC.

Remarks on this clonotype: A read error may explain this, as a much larger clone is one base away. The chain links TRBV6-5 to TRBJ2-4; D remains unclear. The CDR3 totals 15 residues. Germline V gene lookup returns CDR1 MNHEY and CDR2 SVGAGI. The CDR3 protein is CAGSYSIQAKNIQYF. CDR3 nucleotides: TGTGCCGGCAGTTACTCCATCCAGGCCAAAAACATTCAGTACTTC.

This clonotype was detected ten times or more. The chain combines TRBV19 with TRBJ2-5; weak D call: TRBD1 (6 bases). Germline V gene data show CDR1 as LNHDA and CDR2 as SQIVND (reference sequence). The CDR3 extends over 11 amino acids. With 10 bases removed from V and 4 bases from J, the gap between germline ends came to 10 bases. DNA for the CDR3: TGTGCCACTCAACAGGGAGAGACCCAGTACTTC. It specifies CATQQGETQYF.

This clonotype was counted at least ten times. CDR3 bases: TGTGCCAGCAGTCGGACTAGCGGGCTCGCCGGGGAGCTGTTTTTT. Amino acid sequence: CASSRTSGLAGELFF. This rearrangement joins TRBV28 to TRBJ2-2; 11 nucleotides agree with TRBD2. CDR3 size: 15 residues. Germline V lookup: CDR1 MDHEN, CDR2 SYDVKM. V trimming: 5 bases; J trimming: 6 bases; junction bases outside the gene matches: 5.

This clonotype was seen at least ten times. Compared with germline, one end of the junction differs, possibly owing to a read error. The CDR3, as DNA: TGTGCCAGCAGCTTAAGGGACAGAAGGGAACCCGACTTC. Translated, it gives CASSLRDRREPDF. The chain carries TRBV7-9 and TRBJ1-2, with 7 positions matching TRBD1. Germline V gene sequence: CDR1 SEHNR, CDR2 FQNEAQ (reference sequence). This CDR3 is built from 13 residues.

This clonotype was counted ten times or more. This chain joins TRBV4-1 and TRBJ2-3; 10 bases agree with TRBD2. The CDR3 extends over 17 amino acids. Looked up from germline, CDR1 is MGHRA and CDR2 is YSYEKL. V was clipped by 0 bases and J by 6 bases; unmatched bases: 9. CDR3 DNA sequence: TGCGCCAGCAGCCAAGATCTAGAAGCTAGCGGGGGTGATACGCAGTATTTT. Amino acid sequence: CASSQDLEASGGDTQYF.

This clonotype was observed many times. This rearrangement joins TRBV7-9 to TRBJ1-1; 12 bases align to TRBD1. Germline-derived CDR1 and CDR2 are SEHNR and FQNEAQ (reference sequence). The CDR3 consists of 14 residues. The J segment lost 7 bases and the V segment lost 8 bases, leaving 8 bases of the junction unmatched. The chain's CDR3 is CASSGQGAQVEAFF. DNA of the CDR3: TGTGCCAGCTCGGGACAGGGGGCTCAGGTTGAAGCTTTCTTT.

The sample holds many counts of this clonotype. The V and J genes are TRBV2 and TRBJ2-7, with D hard to call. The germline V and J ends were trimmed by 6 bases and 6 bases, with 15 bases remaining between them. Germline values: CDR1 SNHLY, CDR2 FYNNEI. The CDR3 has 13 residues. The CDR3 DNA sequence: TGTGCCAGCAGCCCCGGTGCTTGGGGCGAGCAGTACTTC. As protein: CASSPGAWGEQYF.

At least ten counts were recorded for this clonotype. The chain couples TRBV7-2 to TRBJ2-7; 7 bases line up with TRBD2. The CDR3 runs 14 residues. The V gene's germline CDR1 is SGHTA and CDR2 FQGNSA. V was pared by 4 bases and J by 11 bases, with 14 bases of the junction left unmatched. CDR3 nucleotides: TGTGCCAGCAGCTCAACCCTCGGACTAAGCGGGGAGTACTTC. The encoded protein is CASSSTLGLSGEYF.

In this sample, this clonotype turned up many times. The rearrangement uses TRBV12-3 or TRBV12-4 and TRBJ1-1; 7 bases map to TRBD1. There are 13 residues in the CDR3. V lost 5 bases to trimming and J lost 10 bases; unmatched junction nucleotides: 10. The CDR3 region has the DNA TGTGCCAGCAGTAACCCGACAGGGAGAAGAGCTTTCTTT. Protein sequence: CASSNPTGRRAFF.

This clonotype was found many times. The chain uses TRBV4-3 and TRBJ2-3, with 11 positions matching TRBD1. The V gene end was trimmed by 4 bases and the J gene end by 3 bases; junction bases not matched to a gene: 12. The V gene's germline CDR1 is LGHNA and CDR2 YSLEER. CDR3 size: 18 residues. CDR3 loop: CASSPMSGTGGGTDTQYF. CDR3 nucleotide sequence: TGCGCCAGCAGCCCCATGTCGGGGACAGGGGGTGGGACAGATACGCAGTATTTT.